This T cell receptor (beta chain) was identified during a study of sequential checkpoint blockade in melanoma. For the study at large: TCRβ was sequenced from DNA of approximately 91 pretreatment tumors. Findings and limits, study-wide: Clinical benefit was about 30 times likelier when tumor T-cell fraction and clonality increased.

This clone was seen only a few times. Its antigen is not known. After removal of 4 bases from V and 9 bases from J, the junction contained 9 bases not matched to a gene. Germline CDR1 LNHDA, CDR2 SQIVND (reference sequence). The CDR3 is made up of 15 amino acids. Treatment described: randomized to nivolumab then ipilimumab (arm A) or the reverse (arm B). Here immunoSEQ multiplex PCR was the method, and the copy in TCRdb shows in-frame clones only, minus some. The sample includes about 11,000 clones, under 30% seen only once; the top ten take about a quarter. The sample consisted of tumor tissue (inferred from file names), taken from a patient given nivolumab and ipilimumab in sequence. This TCR derives from a human donor with melanoma. The chain carries TRBV19 and TRBJ1-6, with TRBD1 matching 7 bases. The CDR3 is CASSTSTGNISPLHF. CDR3 nucleotides: TGTGCCAGTAGTACCTCGACAGGGAACATTTCACCCCTCCACTTT.